Listed here are 16 T cell receptor beta chains from one sample, sequenced in a study of cytomegalovirus exposure and HLA in healthy donors. Both 60 Vbeta primers and 13 Jbeta primers went into the PCR. Clones were sequenced by immunoSEQ multiplex PCR, and TCRdb holds only the in-frame ones, with some missing. The sample consists of around 79,000 clones, 73% of them appearing once. Sequences were obtained from PBMCs. Every receptor here comes from a woman aged 40 to 50 in good health and CMV-seropositive.

There are a few counts of this clone. CDR3 DNA: TGTGCCAGCAGCTTGGGGACTAGCGAGGCGGAGACCCAGTACTTC. Translating gives CASSLGTSEAETQYF. This chain connects TRBV7-8 to TRBJ2-5; TRBD2 agrees at 10 bases. The CDR3 runs 15 residues. The V gene end was trimmed by 3 bases and the J gene end by 5 bases; junction bases not matched to a gene: 6. Germline V gene lookup returns CDR1 SGHVS and CDR2 FQNEAQ. The variable domain in full, completed from reference TRBV7-8 and TRBJ2-5, reads GAGVSQSPRYKVAKRGQDVALRCDPISGHVSLFWYQQALGQGPEFLTYFQNEAQLDKSGLPSDRFFAERPEGSVSTLKIQRTQQEDSAVYLCASSLGTSEAETQYFGPGTRLLVL.

The chain joins TRBV6-1 to TRBJ1-2; 11 bases match TRBD1. The J segment lost 2 bases and the V segment lost 3 bases, leaving 11 bases of the junction unmatched. Germline CDR1 and CDR2: MNHNS and SASEGT. The length of the CDR3 is 18 residues. CDR3 region: CASSDRSGQGDNNYGYTF. The CDR3 nucleotides are TGTGCCAGCAGTGATCGCTCGGGACAGGGGGATAACAACTATGGCTACACCTTC.

V and J are TRBV29-1 and TRBJ2-3; D uncertain. V was trimmed by 7 bases and J by 2 bases, leaving 10 bases between them. CDR1 SQVTM and CDR2 ANQGSEA come from the germline V gene. The CDR3 sequence is 12 residues long. CDR3: CSGSKSTDTQYF. The CDR3 bases are TGCAGCGGGAGCAAATCCACAGATACGCAGTATTTT.

The chain recombines TRBV25-1 with TRBJ2-2; 11 nucleotides agree with TRBD2. Germline CDR1 and CDR2: MGHDK and SYGVNS. The CDR3 loop spans 16 amino acids. With 4 bases clipped from V and 9 bases from J, the junction kept 10 bases outside the gene matches. Here the CDR3 reads CASSGASGGPPRELFF. CDR3 DNA sequence: TGTGCCAGCAGTGGGGCTAGCGGGGGGCCCCCGAGGGAGCTGTTTTTT.

This clone showed up just a few times. This sequence joins TRBV4-2 and TRBJ2-3, with 15 positions matching TRBD2. Germline CDR1 and CDR2: LGHNA and YNFKEQ. The CDR3 contains 16 residues. The V and J ends lost 4 bases and 2 bases, in that order; junction bases with no gene match: 1. CDR3 residues: CASSRTSGGDTDTQYF. The CDR3 coding sequence is TGTGCCAGCAGCCGGACTAGCGGGGGGGACACAGATACGCAGTATTTT.

The J gene is TRBJ2-3, the V gene TRBV5-4; the D gene is possibly TRBD2 (5 bases). Between the trimmed V and J ends, which lost 4 bases and 4 bases, there was a span of 16 bases. Germline V gene data show CDR1 as SGHNT and CDR2 as YYREEE (reference sequence). This CDR3 has 15 residues. Here the CDR3 DNA reads TGTGCCAGCAGCCCCTGGGGAGCGGAGTCAGATACGCAGTATTTT. Its protein is CASSPWGAESDTQYF. Using reference TRBV5-4 and TRBJ2-3 for the parts outside the CDR3, the full variable domain is ETGVTQSPTHLIKTRGQQVTLRCSSQSGHNTVSWYQQALGQGPQFIFQYYREEENGRGNFPPRFSGLQFPNYSSELNVNALELDDSALYLCASSPWGAESDTQYFGPGTRLTVL.

The chain uses TRBV28 and TRBJ2-7; 14 bases match TRBD2. The germline CDR1 and CDR2 sequences are MDHEN and SYDVKM. The V gene end was trimmed by 7 bases and the J gene end by 1 base; junction bases not matched to a gene: 6. CDR3 length equals 16 residues. The CDR3 nucleotides read TGTGCCAGCAACTCGGGGACTAGCGGGAGTTCCTACGAGCAGTACTTC. It codes for CASNSGTSGSSYEQYF.

CDR3: CASSQVLGSGFANTGELFF. The CDR3 DNA reads as TGTGCCAGCAGCCAAGTATTAGGATCGGGGTTCGCGAACACCGGGGAGCTGTTTTTT. V is TRBV14 and J is TRBJ2-2; tentative D call: TRBD2 (5 bases). The germline V gene encodes CDR1 SGHDN and CDR2 FVKESK. Trimming cost V 1 base and J 0 bases, with 18 bases left between them. The CDR3 is 19 residues long.

V usage is TRBV20-1 and J usage is TRBJ1-2, with no clear D. This CDR3 region has 11 residues. Germline V gene data show CDR1 as DFQATT and CDR2 as SNEGSKA (reference sequence). The V gene lost 6 bases and the J gene lost 6 bases, with 11 bases spanning the gap. Here the CDR3 reads CSAMGANGYTF. CDR3 DNA: TGCAGTGCCATGGGAGCGAATGGCTACACCTTC.

V gene TRBV30 combines with J gene TRBJ2-7; D is possibly TRBD2 (7 bases). Germline V CDR1 and CDR2: GTSNPN, SVGIG (reference sequence). The CDR3 is 14 residues long. V was cut by 8 bases and J by 3 bases, with 20 bases left in between. CDR3 nucleotide sequence: TGTGCCGGTAGCTATGGGGGGGCTGGCTACGAGCAGTACTTC. Amino acids: CAGSYGGAGYEQYF.

This clone came up a few times. J is TRBJ2-3 and V is TRBV9; TRBD1 might be the D (5 bases). Germline CDR1 and CDR2: SGDLS and YYNGEE. Deletions cut 2 bases from V and 1 base from J, with 8 bases between. The CDR3 has 14 amino acids. The CDR3, as DNA: TGTGCCAGCAGCGTGGGGCAGCGCACAGATACGCAGTATTTT. As protein: CASSVGQRTDTQYF.

The chain is built from TRBV28 and TRBJ2-2; TRBD2 aligns across 9 bases. V lost 3 bases, J lost 6 bases, and 8 bases stayed unmatched. Germline CDR1 is MDHEN and CDR2 is SYDVKM. The CDR3 is made up of 16 amino acids. CDR3 region: CASSFSRLAGPGELFF. DNA of the CDR3: TGTGCCAGCAGTTTTAGTCGGCTAGCGGGACCCGGGGAGCTGTTTTTT.

The rearrangement uses TRBV27 and TRBJ1-2; no clear D gene. The germline V and J ends were trimmed by 2 bases and 8 bases, with 12 bases remaining between them. CDR3 length: 13 amino acids. Per the germline V gene, CDR1 is MNHEY and CDR2 is SMNVEV (reference sequence). The CDR3 reads CASSLRGGSGYTF. CDR3 DNA sequence: TGTGCCAGCAGTTTAAGAGGCGGAAGCGGCTACACCTTC.

V and J are TRBV6-9 and TRBJ1-5; a weak D match, TRBD1 (5 bases). The ends were cut back, 3 bases at V and 4 bases at J, with 13 bases in the middle. CDR3 size: 15 residues. Germline assignment: CDR1 MNHGY and CDR2 SVAAGI. The DNA of the CDR3 is TGTGCCAGCAGTTACGCCAGGGTTTCTAATCAGCCCCAGCATTTT. Amino acids: CASSYARVSNQPQHF.

This chain joins TRBV7-2 and TRBJ1-1, with D perhaps matching TRBD1 (6 bases). V lost 1 base to trimming and J lost 5 bases, with 14 bases between them. Germline loops: CDR1 SGHTA, CDR2 FQGNSA. This CDR3 is 15 amino acids long. CDR3 in amino acids: CASSLVGGARTEAFF. In DNA form, the CDR3 reads TGTGCCAGCAGCTTAGTTGGGGGCGCAAGGACTGAAGCTTTCTTT.

The chain links TRBV30 to TRBJ2-7; 8 positions match TRBD2. Germline V lookup: CDR1 GTSNPN, CDR2 SVGIG (reference sequence). The CDR3 has 13 amino acids. J was trimmed by 2 bases and V by 7 bases; bases with no gene match: 7. The CDR3 nucleotides read TGTGCCTCTGTTACTAGCGGACCCTACGAGCAGTACTTC. It is translated as CASVTSGPYEQYF.